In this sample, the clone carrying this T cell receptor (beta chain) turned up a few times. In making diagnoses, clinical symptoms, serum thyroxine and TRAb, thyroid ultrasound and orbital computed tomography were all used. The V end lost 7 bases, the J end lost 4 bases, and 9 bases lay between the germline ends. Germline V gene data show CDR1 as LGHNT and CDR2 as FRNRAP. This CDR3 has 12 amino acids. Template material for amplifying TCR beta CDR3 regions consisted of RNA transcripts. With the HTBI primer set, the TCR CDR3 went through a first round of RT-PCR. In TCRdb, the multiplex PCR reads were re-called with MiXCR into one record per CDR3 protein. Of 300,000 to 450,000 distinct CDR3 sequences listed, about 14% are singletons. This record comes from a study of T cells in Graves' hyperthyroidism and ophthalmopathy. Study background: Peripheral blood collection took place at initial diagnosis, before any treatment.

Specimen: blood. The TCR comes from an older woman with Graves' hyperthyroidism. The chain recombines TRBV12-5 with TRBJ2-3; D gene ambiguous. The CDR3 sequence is CASASNSDTQYF. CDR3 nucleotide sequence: TGTGCTAGTGCCTCGAACTCAGATACGCAGTATTTT.